The 32 T cell receptor beta chains reported below all come from one sample, sequenced in a study of T cells in tuberculosis. This table comes from immunoSEQ multiplex PCR, and its TCRdb copy is limited to in-frame clones, with some not included. This sample yields 25,000 to 40,000 clones, of which 85% to 95% are seen a single time; roughly 7.7% belongs to the top ten. The specimen was PBMCs. These receptors all come from a donor under 30 with latent tuberculosis or without tuberculosis infection. Some clones in this sample may be carry-over from other donors' samples.

The chain combines TRBV10-3 with TRBJ2-7; 9 nucleotides agree with TRBD2. CDR3 size: 13 residues. Germline CDR1 reads ENHRY; CDR2 reads SYGVKD. Germline trimming cut 10 bases from V and 7 bases from J; bases unmatched to any gene: 11. The CDR3: CATVGAGGREQYF. CDR3 coding DNA: TGTGCCACGGTAGGAGCGGGAGGTCGAGAGCAGTACTTC.

CDR3 bases: TGTGCCAGCACTTCGACCGAGGGGGCGACTAACTATGGCTACACCTTC. Translated: CASTSTEGATNYGYTF. V gene TRBV5-6 combines with J gene TRBJ1-2; 7 nucleotides match TRBD1. Germline trimming cut 6 bases from V and 0 bases from J; bases unmatched to any gene: 11. This CDR3 region has 16 residues. The germline CDR1 and CDR2 sequences are SGHDT and YYEEEE.

DNA for the CDR3: TGTGCCAGCAGCTTCGTAGTTAAAGTGGTCGATCCTGGCTACACCTTC. This translates into CASSFVVKVVDPGYTF. The V call is TRBV12-1, the J call TRBJ1-2. TRBV12-1 is termed a pseudogene. The CDR3 runs to 16 residues.

To note about this clone: Other nucleotide sequences in the sample specify the same CDR3. This chain joins TRBV7-9 and TRBJ2-1; perhaps TRBD2 as D (6 bases). V was clipped by 5 bases and J by 7 bases, with 15 bases between them. Germline loops: CDR1 SEHNR, CDR2 FQNEAQ (reference sequence). The CDR3 consists of 14 residues. CDR3 region: CASSHSGRGNEQFF. CDR3 in DNA: TGTGCCAGCAGCCACTCGGGCCGGGGGAATGAGCAGTTCTTC.

This clone was seen only once. The rearrangement uses TRBV12-5 and TRBJ2-1; TRBD2 agrees at 9 bases. The CDR3 extends over 17 amino acids. Germline V gene sequence: CDR1 LGHNT, CDR2 FRNRAP. J was trimmed by 4 bases and V by 5 bases; bases with no gene match: 12. CDR3 sequence: CASGPHLVAGAYNEQFF. CDR3 coding DNA: TGTGCTAGTGGTCCCCACTTGGTAGCGGGAGCGTACAATGAGCAGTTCTTC.

The chain links TRBV27 to TRBJ2-7, with a weak D call TRBD1 (5 bases). This CDR3 has 12 amino acids. Trimming stripped 3 bases from V and 12 bases from J, with 15 bases between. Looked up from germline, CDR1 is MNHEY and CDR2 is SMNVEV (reference sequence). The CDR3 DNA reads TGTGCCAGCAGTTTGGTGCAGGGATGGATGTACTTC. As protein: CASSLVQGWMYF.

This chain links TRBV30 with TRBJ1-1; D is uncertain. With 0 bases removed from V and 8 bases from J, the gap between germline ends came to 7 bases. The CDR3 has 11 residues. The germline V gene has CDR1 GTSNPN and CDR2 SVGIG (reference sequence). CDR3 nucleotide sequence: TGTGCCTGGAGTGTAAACAGCGAAGCTTTCTTT. Its translation is CAWSVNSEAFF.

The V gene is TRBV27, the J gene TRBJ1-1, with 9 bases identical to TRBD1. The V gene end was trimmed by 5 bases and the J gene end by 1 base; junction bases not matched to a gene: 2. Germline-derived CDR1 and CDR2 are MNHEY and SMNVEV (reference sequence). The CDR3 is made up of 14 amino acids. The CDR3: CASSPGQGNTEAFF. DNA of the CDR3: TGTGCCAGCAGTCCGGGACAGGGGAACACTGAAGCTTTCTTT.

This chain connects TRBV10-1 to TRBJ2-2, with D possibly being TRBD2 (5 bases). Germline CDR1 reads WNHNN; CDR2 reads SYGVQD (reference sequence). The CDR3 loop spans 14 amino acids. V was shortened by 6 bases and J by 4 bases, with 12 bases between the two germline ends. The CDR3 sequence: CASRLGRGTGELFF. CDR3 sequence (DNA): TGCGCCAGCAGATTAGGACGGGGCACCGGGGAGCTGTTTTTT.

This chain connects TRBV27 to TRBJ1-1, with D maybe TRBD1 (6 bases). This CDR3 is built from 13 residues. Germline assignment: CDR1 MNHEY and CDR2 SMNVEV (reference sequence). V shed 6 bases and J shed 4 bases, with 12 bases lying between them. The CDR3 DNA follows: TGTGCCAGCAGCGAGGACAGAGCCACTGAAGCTTTCTTT. This codes for CASSEDRATEAFF.

The chain carries TRBV28 and TRBJ1-2; possibly TRBD1 for D (5 bases). Germline-derived CDR1 and CDR2 are MDHEN and SYDVKM. The CDR3 covers 13 residues. V lost 3 bases to trimming and J lost 5 bases, with 10 bases between them. In DNA form, the CDR3 reads TGTGCCAGCAGTTTTAGGGGCGCGTATGGCTACACCTTC. This encodes CASSFRGAYGYTF.

The chain combines TRBV6-5 with TRBJ1-3, with 7 nucleotides matching TRBD1. The junction had 8 bases not matched to a gene; V was cut back by 5 bases and J by 10 bases. This CDR3 comprises 13 residues. The germline V gene has CDR1 MNHEY and CDR2 SVGAGI. The CDR3 coding sequence is TGTGCCAGCAGTCCGACAGGGCTAAGGACCATATATTTT. It translates to CASSPTGLRTIYF.

The gene calls are TRBV28 and TRBJ2-2; 11 bases are a match to TRBD1. The CDR3 covers 15 residues. V shed 6 bases and J 5 bases; nucleotides not matched to a gene: 5. Germline loops: CDR1 MDHEN, CDR2 SYDVKM. CDR3 protein: CASRVDRGRTGELFF. The CDR3 bases are TGTGCCAGCAGGGTGGACAGGGGGCGTACCGGGGAGCTGTTTTTT.

The rearrangement uses TRBV27 and TRBJ1-5; 8 bases are shared with TRBD1. The CDR3 sequence is 16 residues long. In germline, CDR1 is MNHEY, CDR2 SMNVEV (reference sequence). V dropped 6 bases and J dropped 5; count of bases not matched to a gene: 12. The CDR3 reads CASSSSYPGGDQPQHF. For the CDR3, the DNA is TGTGCCAGCAGCTCCTCTTATCCAGGGGGCGATCAGCCCCAGCATTTT.

The rearrangement uses TRBV27 and TRBJ2-5, with 11 nucleotides matching TRBD2. CDR3 length: 16 amino acids. The V segment lost 5 bases and the J segment 7 bases; nucleotides outside the gene matches: 12. Germline lookup yields CDR1 MNHEY and CDR2 SMNVEV (reference sequence). The CDR3 spells CASSARLAGPLGTQYF. The CDR3 DNA reads TGTGCCAGCAGTGCCCGACTAGCGGGGCCGCTGGGGACCCAGTACTTC.

The CDR3 nucleotides are TGCGCCAGCAGCCAAGATTGGTCCCGGAGGGGGCGGGGAATGAACACTGAAGCTTTCTTT. This encodes CASSQDWSRRGRGMNTEAFF. The rearrangement links TRBV4-1 to TRBJ1-1; 7 bases are a match to TRBD1. After removal of 0 bases from V and 0 bases from J, the junction contained 16 bases not matched to a gene. Germline V CDR1 and CDR2: MGHRA, YSYEKL. CDR3 size: 20 residues.

Turning to this clone: At one end, the junction sequence differs from germline, possibly due to a read error. The chain employs TRBV5-1 and TRBJ2-1; D unresolved. From germline, CDR1 is SGHRS and CDR2 YFSETQ. The CDR3 loop spans 17 amino acids. CDR3 DNA sequence: TGCGCCAGCGGCCGCAGAACGGGTGGTGAGGTCAACAATGAGCGGTTCTTC. It translates to CASGRRTGGEVNNERFF.

The rearrangement joins TRBV6-1 to TRBJ2-1; TRBD2 matches at 11 bases. The CDR3 has 15 amino acids. Trimming removed 7 bases from V and 3 bases from J; junction bases left unmatched: 5. Germline V CDR1 and CDR2: MNHNS, SASEGT. CDR3 nucleotides: TGTGCCAGCACTTTAGCGGGAGGGAGCTACAATGAGCAGTTCTTC. It codes for CASTLAGGSYNEQFF.

The chain is built from TRBV5-1 and TRBJ1-4; 7 bases line up with TRBD1. With 0 bases clipped from V and 8 bases from J, the junction kept 10 bases outside the gene matches. This CDR3 contains 16 residues. CDR1 is SGHRS and CDR2 is YFSETQ in the germline V gene. CDR3 residues: CASSLAVGQLKEKLFF. The CDR3 coding sequence is TGCGCCAGCAGCTTGGCCGTGGGACAGCTAAAAGAAAAACTGTTTTTT.

The chain is built from TRBV6-5 and TRBJ1-1; D not resolved. The germline V and J ends were trimmed by 0 bases and 12 bases, with 14 bases remaining between them. Germline CDR1 and CDR2: MNHEY and SVGAGI. The CDR3 totals 13 residues. CDR3 in DNA: TGTGCCAGCAGTTACTCGTTCCGCGCGATGTCTTTCTTT. Residues: CASSYSFRAMSFF.

The genes are TRBV28 and TRBJ2-6; 10 nucleotides agree with TRBD1. The CDR3 runs 19 residues. Germline V CDR1 and CDR2: MDHEN, SYDVKM. V lost 3 bases and J lost 0; bases outside the gene matches: 8. The CDR3 DNA sequence: TGTGCCAGCAGTTTTAGTGGGTGGACAGGGGGCTCTGGGGCCAACGTCCTGACTTTC. It specifies CASSFSGWTGGSGANVLTF.

V and J are TRBV5-1 and TRBJ1-5, with no clear D. The V gene's germline CDR1 is SGHRS and CDR2 YFSETQ. The CDR3 is 13 amino acids. Trimming removed 0 bases at V and 4 bases at J, with 5 bases between. The CDR3 DNA is TGCGCCAGCAGCTTGGCCGCGAATCAGCCCCAGCATTTT. Protein: CASSLAANQPQHF.

The rearrangement joins TRBV5-6 to TRBJ1-1; D is possibly TRBD1 (5 bases). The CDR3 sequence is 14 residues long. Germline V gives CDR1 SGHDT, CDR2 YYEEEE. The V gene lost 4 bases and the J gene lost 4 bases, with 14 bases spanning the gap. This chain's CDR3 is CASSPVGGSTEAFF. The CDR3 nucleotides are TGTGCCAGCAGCCCTGTCGGGGGGAGCACTGAAGCTTTCTTT.

The chain uses TRBV6-5 and TRBJ1-1, with D possibly TRBD1 on 6 matching bases. Trimming took off 6 bases at V and 6 bases at J, with 14 bases between the two ends. The CDR3 has 13 amino acids. Germline CDR1 MNHEY, CDR2 SVGAGI. DNA of the CDR3: TGTGCCAGCAGCCCCACAGGGATCTCTGAAGCTTTCTTT. Residues: CASSPTGISEAFF.

This sequence joins TRBV27 and TRBJ1-1; D is undetermined. The V gene lost 1 base and the J gene lost 0 bases, with 12 bases spanning the gap. The CDR3 spans 16 residues. Germline loops: CDR1 MNHEY, CDR2 SMNVEV (reference sequence). CDR3 amino acids: CASSLYARQLNTEAFF. The CDR3 nucleotides are TGTGCCAGCAGTTTATACGCCAGGCAATTGAACACTGAAGCTTTCTTT.

The V and J genes are TRBV7-9 and TRBJ1-1; D possibly corresponds to TRBD1 (5 bases). The CDR3 is 14 residues long. Between the trimmed V and J ends, which lost 5 bases and 1 base, there was a span of 11 bases. The germline V gene encodes CDR1 SEHNR and CDR2 FQNEAQ (reference sequence). The CDR3 region has the DNA TGTGCCAGCAGCCCCAGGGTCCAGAACACTGAAGCTTTCTTT. It yields the protein CASSPRVQNTEAFF.

The chain uses TRBV30 and TRBJ2-3; 8 nucleotides line up with TRBD2. The germline CDR1 and CDR2 sequences are GTSNPN and SVGIG (reference sequence). J was trimmed by 4 bases and V by 5 bases; bases with no gene match: 5. The CDR3 is made up of 13 amino acids. CDR3 nucleotide sequence: TGTGCCTGGTCCGGGGGGGTCCCAGATACGCAGTATTTT. Protein: CAWSGGVPDTQYF.

This rearrangement joins TRBV6-1 to TRBJ1-1, with D possibly matching TRBD1 (5 bases). Germline CDR1 MNHNS, CDR2 SASEGT. V was shortened by 2 bases and J by 6 bases, with 19 bases between the two germline ends. The CDR3 runs 16 residues. CDR3 nucleotides: TGTGCCAGCAGTGAAAAGACGGGGGGTTATGGCGCTGAAGCTTTCTTT. Its translation is CASSEKTGGYGAEAFF.

The chain combines TRBV27 with TRBJ2-3; 9 bases align to TRBD2. This CDR3 region has 19 residues. With 2 bases clipped from V and 2 bases from J, the junction kept 14 bases outside the gene matches. Germline lookup yields CDR1 MNHEY and CDR2 SMNVEV (reference sequence). The CDR3 DNA reads TGTGCCAGCAGTTTAAGAGACAGGGTCCTAGCGGGGTCCACAGATACGCAGTATTTT. It specifies CASSLRDRVLAGSTDTQYF.

The chain employs TRBV19 and TRBJ2-7; D might be TRBD2 (6 bases). V was trimmed by 5 bases and J by 4 bases, leaving 12 bases between them. Germline assignment: CDR1 LNHDA and CDR2 SQIVND (reference sequence). The CDR3 spans 13 residues. As DNA, the CDR3 is TGTGCCAGTAGTTCCGGACGGGGGTACGAGCAGTACTTC. This sequence encodes CASSSGRGYEQYF.

This sequence joins TRBV27 and TRBJ1-5; TRBD1 might be the D (5 bases). This CDR3 is built from 12 residues. Germline CDR1 and CDR2: MNHEY and SMNVEV (reference sequence). V lost 6 bases, J lost 4 bases, and 7 bases lay in between. This CDR3 reads CASRGGNQPQHF. The CDR3 DNA is TGTGCCAGCAGGGGGGGGAATCAGCCCCAGCATTTT.

Points on this clone: Other DNA sequences in the same sample also yield this CDR3. The chain combines TRBV2 with TRBJ1-1, with D unresolved. This CDR3 is 14 amino acids long. V dropped 5 bases and J dropped 1 base, with 11 bases sitting between them. Germline lookup yields CDR1 SNHLY and CDR2 FYNNEI. The DNA for the CDR3 is TGTGCCAGCAGTTGGGCATTTTCGAACACTGAAGCTTTCTTT. Translation gives CASSWAFSNTEAFF.